The source of this TCR beta chain is a study of blood T cell repertoires in COVID-19. Trimming removed 7 bases from V and 0 bases from J, with 16 bases in between. Germline V CDR1 and CDR2: MGHDK, SYGVNS. The CDR3 loop spans 16 amino acids. The assay was immunoSEQ multiplex PCR, and TCRdb's table has in-frame clones only and misses some. The table lists hundreds of thousands of clones, 87% of them singletons. This TCR came from a woman aged 50 to 60 who had recovered from COVID-19. The chain recombines TRBV25-1 with TRBJ1-3; possible D gene TRBD1, 5 bases. Specimen: PBMCs or T cells enriched from blood (not recorded which). CDR3 residues: CASTAGGTLSGNTIYF. The CDR3 DNA follows: TGTGCCAGCACCGCAGGTGGGACTCTCTCTGGAAACACCATATATTTT.